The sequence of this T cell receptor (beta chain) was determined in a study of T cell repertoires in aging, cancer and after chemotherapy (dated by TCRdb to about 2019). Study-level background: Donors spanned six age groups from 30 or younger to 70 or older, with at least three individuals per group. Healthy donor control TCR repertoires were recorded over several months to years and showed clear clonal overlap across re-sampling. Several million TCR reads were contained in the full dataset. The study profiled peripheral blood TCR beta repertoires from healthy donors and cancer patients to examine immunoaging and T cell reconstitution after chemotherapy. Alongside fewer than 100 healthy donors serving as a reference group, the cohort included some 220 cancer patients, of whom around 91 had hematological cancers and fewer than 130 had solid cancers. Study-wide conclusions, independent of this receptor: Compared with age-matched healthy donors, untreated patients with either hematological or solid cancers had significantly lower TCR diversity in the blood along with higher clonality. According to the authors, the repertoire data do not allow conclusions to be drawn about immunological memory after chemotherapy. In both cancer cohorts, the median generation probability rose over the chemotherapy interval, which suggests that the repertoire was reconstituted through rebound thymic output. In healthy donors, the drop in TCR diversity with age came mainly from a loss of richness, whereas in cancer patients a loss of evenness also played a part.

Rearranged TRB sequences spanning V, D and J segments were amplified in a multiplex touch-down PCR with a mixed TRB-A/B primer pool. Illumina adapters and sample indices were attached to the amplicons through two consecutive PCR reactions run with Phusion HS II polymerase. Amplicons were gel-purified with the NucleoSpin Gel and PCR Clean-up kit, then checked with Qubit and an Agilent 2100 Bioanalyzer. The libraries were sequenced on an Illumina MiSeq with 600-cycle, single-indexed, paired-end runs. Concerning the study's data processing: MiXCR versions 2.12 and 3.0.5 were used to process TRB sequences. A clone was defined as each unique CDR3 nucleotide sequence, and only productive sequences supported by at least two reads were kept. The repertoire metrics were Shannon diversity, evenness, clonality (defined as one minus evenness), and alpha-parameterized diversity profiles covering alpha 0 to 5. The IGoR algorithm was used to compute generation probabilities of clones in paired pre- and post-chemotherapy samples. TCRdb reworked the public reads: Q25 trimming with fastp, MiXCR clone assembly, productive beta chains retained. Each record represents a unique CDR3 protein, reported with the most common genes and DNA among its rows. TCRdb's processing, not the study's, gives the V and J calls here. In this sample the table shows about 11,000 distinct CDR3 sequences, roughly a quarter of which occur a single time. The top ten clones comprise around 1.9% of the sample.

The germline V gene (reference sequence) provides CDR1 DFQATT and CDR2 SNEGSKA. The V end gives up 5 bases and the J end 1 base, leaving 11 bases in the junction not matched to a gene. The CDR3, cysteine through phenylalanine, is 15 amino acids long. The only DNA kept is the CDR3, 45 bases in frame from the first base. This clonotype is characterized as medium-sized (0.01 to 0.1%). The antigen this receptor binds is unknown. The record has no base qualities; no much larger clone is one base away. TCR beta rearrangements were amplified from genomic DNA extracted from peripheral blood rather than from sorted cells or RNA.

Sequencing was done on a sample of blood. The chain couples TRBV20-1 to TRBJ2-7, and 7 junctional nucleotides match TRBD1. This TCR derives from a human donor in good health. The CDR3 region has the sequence CSASRPGQLSYEQYF. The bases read TGCAGTGCTTCTCGACCGGGACAGCTTTCCTACGAGCAGTACTTC.